The clone carrying this TCR beta chain has just a few counts. No antigen is known for it. PCR primers comprised 60 Vbeta and 13 Jbeta primers. Clones were read by immunoSEQ multiplex PCR, and TCRdb kept only the in-frame ones, dropping some. The sample has roughly 80,000 clones, over 60% seen once. The data belong to a study of cytomegalovirus exposure and HLA in healthy donors. CDR1 and CDR2 from the germline V gene are MNHEY and SMNVEV (reference sequence). V dropped 0 bases and J dropped 4 bases, with 10 bases sitting between them. CDR3 size: 15 residues. Whole-study findings and limits: A few CMV-associated chains were confirmed in vitro to be specific for CMV antigens. The classifier reportedly diagnosed cytomegalovirus status with high sensitivity and specificity. Among TCR sequences, most were rare, though some public TCRs appeared in many donors.

The V call is TRBV27, the J call TRBJ1-5; D gene ambiguous. The receptor comes from a male donor in good health and CMV-seropositive. Sequenced: PBMCs. The CDR3 sequence is CASSLSDGVNQPQHF. DNA of the CDR3: TGTGCCAGCAGTTTATCCGACGGAGTAAATCAGCCCCAGCATTTT.